Presented here are 25 T cell receptor beta chains from one specimen sequenced in a study of cytomegalovirus exposure and HLA in healthy donors. The PCR employed 60 Vbeta primers together with 13 Jbeta primers. Profiled with immunoSEQ multiplex PCR; TCRdb holds only in-frame clones, not every one. The sample has around 93,000 clones, under 90% seen once. Sequencing was performed on PBMCs. The receptors stem from a man between 45 and 60 years old in good health and CMV-seronegative.

This sequence joins TRBV28 and TRBJ1-4, with TRBD1 matching 8 bases. Germline V gene lookup returns CDR1 MDHEN and CDR2 SYDVKM. V lost 6 bases to trimming and J lost 5 bases; unmatched junction nucleotides: 11. The CDR3 covers 16 residues. In DNA form, the CDR3 reads TGTGCCAGCAGCTCCAGGGGGCTCGCCGGGAATGAAAAACTGTTTTTT. Protein product: CASSSRGLAGNEKLFF.

The chain links TRBV25-1 to TRBJ2-5; tentative D call: TRBD1 (5 bases). V lost 3 bases and J lost 2, with 7 bases in between. Germline CDR1 and CDR2: MGHDK and SYGVNS. The CDR3 loop spans 13 amino acids. The CDR3 sequence: CASSDAGQETQYF. The CDR3 region has the DNA TGTGCCAGCAGTGACGCAGGGCAAGAGACCCAGTACTTC.

This clone appeared a few times. The CDR3: CASSSRDRDPNEQYF. The CDR3 region has the DNA TGTGCCAGCAGCTCCCGGGACAGGGATCCCAACGAGCAGTACTTC. This chain links TRBV11-3 with TRBJ2-7; TRBD1 agrees at 9 bases. This CDR3 has 15 residues. From germline, CDR1 is SGHNT and CDR2 YENEEA. Trimming took 4 bases from V and 5 from J; bases not matched to a gene: 9.

The CDR3: CASSHSGGYGYTF. CDR3 bases: TGTGCCAGTAGCCACTCAGGGGGCTATGGCTACACCTTC. V usage is TRBV19 and J usage is TRBJ1-2; 7 bases fit TRBD1. CDR1 is LNHDA and CDR2 is SQIVND in the germline V gene (reference sequence). The length of the CDR3 is 13 residues. Trimming removed 6 bases from V and 4 bases from J; junction bases left unmatched: 5.

The rearrangement links TRBV5-6 to TRBJ1-1; possibly TRBD1 for D (6 bases). The germline V gene has CDR1 SGHDT and CDR2 YYEEEE. This CDR3 is built from 14 residues. Trimming took 10 bases from V and 0 from J, leaving 16 bases between them. The CDR3 DNA is TGTGCCTCGGAATTAACAGGGTTGAACACTGAAGCTTTCTTT. This translates into CASELTGLNTEAFF.

CDR3: CASSYSMGQNTGELFF. DNA for the CDR3: TGTGCCAGCAGTTACTCGATGGGGCAGAACACCGGGGAGCTGTTTTTT. The J gene is TRBJ2-2, the V gene TRBV6-5, with D maybe TRBD1 (5 bases). CDR1 and CDR2 (germline): MNHEY, SVGAGI. The CDR3 covers 16 residues. The V gene lost 0 bases and the J gene lost 1 base, with 9 bases spanning the gap.

The chain has TRBV10-3 and TRBJ1-5; D remains ambiguous. Germline V lookup: CDR1 ENHRY, CDR2 SYGVKD. Trimming took 0 bases from V and 5 from J, leaving 5 bases between them. This CDR3 comprises 13 residues. Written as DNA, the CDR3 is TGTGCCATCAGTGAGTCAATCTATCAGCCCCAGCATTTT. It codes for CAISESIYQPQHF.

On this clone: The same CDR3 arises from other DNA sequences in this sample as well. The gene calls are TRBV9 and TRBJ1-1, with D unresolved. CDR1 is SGDLS, CDR2 YYNGEE, per germline. The CDR3 is 14 amino acids. V was clipped by 0 bases and J by 4 bases, with 10 bases between them. The CDR3 DNA is TGTGCCAGCAGCGTAGGCCCAGGTGGCACTGAAGCTTTCTTT. It yields the protein CASSVGPGGTEAFF.

This clone was recorded a few times. Here the CDR3 reads CASSLVWAGSSYNEQFF. The CDR3 region has the DNA TGTGCCAGCAGCTTAGTCTGGGCGGGTAGCTCCTACAATGAGCAGTTCTTC. The rearrangement joins TRBV11-2 to TRBJ2-1, with TRBD2 as a possible D gene (5 bases). Germline values: CDR1 SGHAT, CDR2 FQNNGV. The CDR3 sequence is 17 residues long. Trimming removed 1 base from V and 0 bases from J, with 13 bases in between.

V usage is TRBV6-5 and J usage is TRBJ1-1, with 7 bases aligning to TRBD1. Germline CDR1 MNHEY, CDR2 SVGAGI. The CDR3 extends over 15 amino acids. V shed 2 bases, J shed 1 base, and the junction held 4 bases outside the gene matches. CDR3 in DNA: TGTGCCAGCAGTTACGACGGGACAGCGAACACTGAAGCTTTCTTT. Translating it yields CASSYDGTANTEAFF.

The gene calls are TRBV13 and TRBJ2-2; 9 nucleotides line up with TRBD2. CDR1 is PRHDT, CDR2 FYEKMQ, per germline (reference sequence). Trimming took 10 bases from V and 5 from J; bases not matched to a gene: 17. This CDR3 comprises 17 residues. CDR3 residues: CATTNTGLAGRTGELFF. The CDR3, as DNA: TGTGCCACCACAAATACCGGGCTAGCGGGACGTACCGGGGAGCTGTTTTTT.

As regards this clone: At one boundary the junction diverges from the germline segment, which might be a read error. This chain links TRBV7-9 with TRBJ2-6, with D unclear. The CDR3 covers 15 residues. Germline loops: CDR1 SEHNR, CDR2 FQNEAQ (reference sequence). The CDR3 DNA sequence: TGTTCCAGCAGCCTGGTGGCCTCTGGGGCCAACGTCCTGACTTTC. Translated: CSSSLVASGANVLTF.

Only a few counts were recorded for this clone. V usage is TRBV28 and J usage is TRBJ1-1; D perhaps matches TRBD1 (6 bases). Germline lookup yields CDR1 MDHEN and CDR2 SYDVKM. The CDR3 consists of 13 residues. Trimming removed 8 bases at V and 6 bases at J, with 16 bases between. The CDR3 reads CASFQIRGAEAFF. CDR3 nucleotides: TGTGCCAGCTTCCAAATCAGGGGCGCTGAAGCTTTCTTT.

The chain carries TRBV9 and TRBJ2-1; 8 bases agree with TRBD1. The length of the CDR3 is 14 residues. V trimming: 1 base; J trimming: 5 bases; junction bases outside the gene matches: 2. Germline-derived CDR1 and CDR2 are SGDLS and YYNGEE. The CDR3 reads CASSVTTGDNEQFF. The DNA for the CDR3 is TGTGCCAGCAGCGTAACGACAGGGGACAATGAGCAGTTCTTC.

The chain employs TRBV29-1 and TRBJ2-3; D uncertain. CDR1 SQVTM and CDR2 ANQGSEA come from the germline V gene. V lost 2 bases and J lost 0, with 9 bases in between. The CDR3 has 14 amino acids. The DNA for the CDR3 is TGCAGCGTTGAATATGGCGGAAGCACAGATACGCAGTATTTT. Translating gives CSVEYGGSTDTQYF.

This rearrangement joins TRBV5-1 to TRBJ2-3, with TRBD1 matching 7 bases. V lost 3 bases, J lost 0 bases, and 7 bases stayed unmatched. The V gene's germline CDR1 is SGHRS and CDR2 YFSETQ. The CDR3 has 16 residues. CDR3 DNA: TGCGCCAGCAGCTCCCGACAGGGATCTAGCACAGATACGCAGTATTTT. Translation: CASSSRQGSSTDTQYF.

The gene calls are TRBV9 and TRBJ2-7; weak D call: TRBD2 (6 bases). CDR1 is SGDLS, CDR2 YYNGEE, per germline. Trimming took off 4 bases at V and 1 base at J, with 15 bases between the two ends. The CDR3 has 15 amino acids. The CDR3, as DNA: TGTGCCAGCAGCCCCGGGGGTTTAGCGTCCTACGAGCAGTACTTC. It encodes CASSPGGLASYEQYF. Based on the CDR3 plus reference TRBV9 and TRBJ2-7, the full variable domain is DSGVTQTPKHLITATGQRVTLRCSPRSGDLSVYWYQQSLDQGLQFLIQYYNGEERAKGNILERFSAQQFPDLHSELNLSSLELGDSALYFCASSPGGLASYEQYFGPGTRLTVT.

The genes are TRBV5-1 and TRBJ2-7; 8 bases map to TRBD2. This CDR3 has 15 amino acids. Germline CDR1 is SGHRS and CDR2 is YFSETQ. The V gene end was trimmed by 4 bases and the J gene end by 2 bases; junction bases not matched to a gene: 8. The CDR3 region is CASSPGVAGPYEQYF. In nucleotides, the CDR3 is TGCGCCAGCAGCCCGGGGGTAGCGGGGCCCTACGAGCAGTACTTC.

The V gene is TRBV7-2, the J gene TRBJ2-1, with D perhaps matching TRBD2 (6 bases). Per the germline V gene, CDR1 is SGHTA and CDR2 is FQGNSA. The CDR3 is made up of 14 amino acids. Trimming took 4 bases from V and 9 from J, leaving 16 bases between them. This CDR3 is CASSSRARESEQFF. CDR3 coding DNA: TGTGCCAGCAGCTCTAGGGCCCGGGAGAGTGAGCAGTTCTTC.

This clone was recorded a few times. The chain couples TRBV27 to TRBJ1-1; D may be TRBD1 (5 bases). Trimming cost V 2 bases and J 0 bases, with 10 bases left between them. Germline assignment: CDR1 MNHEY and CDR2 SMNVEV (reference sequence). CDR3 length equals 15 residues. In DNA, the CDR3 is TGTGCCAGCAGTTTAAACCCCAGGGTGAACACTGAAGCTTTCTTT. Its protein is CASSLNPRVNTEAFF.

This rearrangement joins TRBV14 to TRBJ1-1; D remains unclear. The V end was cut by 0 bases, the J end by 1 base, with 3 bases between. The length of the CDR3 is 13 residues. CDR1 SGHDN and CDR2 FVKESK come from the germline V gene. The CDR3 coding sequence is TGTGCCAGCAGCCAAGATCAGAACACTGAAGCTTTCTTT. Protein: CASSQDQNTEAFF.

The chain joins TRBV28 to TRBJ2-2; D is possibly TRBD2 (5 bases). Trimming took 0 bases from V and 4 from J, leaving 12 bases between them. Germline V gives CDR1 MDHEN, CDR2 SYDVKM. The CDR3 runs to 16 residues. In DNA form, the CDR3 reads TGTGCCAGCAGTTTATGGGCCGGAGGAGCCACCGGGGAGCTGTTTTTT. Amino acid sequence: CASSLWAGGATGELFF. The variable domain in full, with the rest retrieved from reference TRBV28 and TRBJ2-2, is DVKVTQSSRYLVKRTGEKVFLECVQDMDHENMFWYRQDPGLGLRLIYFSYDVKMKEKGDIPEGYSVSREKKERFSLILESASTNQTSMYLCASSLWAGGATGELFFGEGSRLTVL.

This sequence joins TRBV10-3 and TRBJ1-3; D perhaps matches TRBD1 (6 bases). Germline V gene lookup returns CDR1 ENHRY and CDR2 SYGVKD. Trimming left V 3 bases short and J 0 bases short, with 15 bases between. The CDR3 has 17 amino acids. The DNA of the CDR3 is TGTGCCATCAGTGAAGGAGGGGGGGTTGGCTCTGGAAACACCATATATTTT. Translating gives CAISEGGGVGSGNTIYF.

V and J are TRBV27 and TRBJ2-1; D ambiguous. The ends were cut back, 5 bases at V and 5 bases at J, with 7 bases in the middle. The CDR3 has 12 amino acids. CDR1 is MNHEY and CDR2 is SMNVEV in the germline V gene (reference sequence). As DNA, the CDR3 is TGTGCCAGCAGTGAGTCACACAATGAGCAGTTCTTC. Amino acid sequence: CASSESHNEQFF.

J is TRBJ2-1 and V is TRBV9, with D hard to call. Trimming pared 2 bases from V and 3 bases from J, leaving 18 bases between. The CDR3 spans 17 residues. Germline V gives CDR1 SGDLS, CDR2 YYNGEE. Here the CDR3 DNA reads TGTGCCAGCAGCGTTTCACGAGAACCGATTCGCTACAATGAGCAGTTCTTC. Protein sequence: CASSVSREPIRYNEQFF.